The source of this T cell receptor (beta chain) is a study of neoadjuvant anti-PD-1 for oral cavity cancer. Across the whole study: Patients without progression received a fourth nivolumab dose around day 43, then surgical resection on days 50-56. General study points: With a few patients per group, TCR findings need larger cohorts.

Turning to this clone: Its specificity is unknown.

This CDR3 is 13 amino acids long. The V and J ends lost 5 bases and 6 bases respectively, with 10 bases between them. CDR1 MNHEY and CDR2 SMNVEV come from the germline V gene (reference sequence). Survey sequencing of tumors mostly used 4.5 to 6 ug DNA, two replicates. Profiled with immunoSEQ multiplex PCR; TCRdb holds only in-frame clones, not every one. The sample includes roughly 13,000 clones, about three fifths of them seen just once. The chain links TRBV27 to TRBJ2-2, with a tentative D call TRBD2 (6 bases). The sequenced sample was tumor tissue, obtained before nivolumab (anti-PD-1) treatment. This TCR was recovered from a person between 40 and 80 years old with oral cavity squamous cell carcinoma. The CDR3 reads CASSTREAGELFF. CDR3 DNA: TGTGCCAGCAGTACCAGGGAGGCCGGGGAGCTGTTTTTT.